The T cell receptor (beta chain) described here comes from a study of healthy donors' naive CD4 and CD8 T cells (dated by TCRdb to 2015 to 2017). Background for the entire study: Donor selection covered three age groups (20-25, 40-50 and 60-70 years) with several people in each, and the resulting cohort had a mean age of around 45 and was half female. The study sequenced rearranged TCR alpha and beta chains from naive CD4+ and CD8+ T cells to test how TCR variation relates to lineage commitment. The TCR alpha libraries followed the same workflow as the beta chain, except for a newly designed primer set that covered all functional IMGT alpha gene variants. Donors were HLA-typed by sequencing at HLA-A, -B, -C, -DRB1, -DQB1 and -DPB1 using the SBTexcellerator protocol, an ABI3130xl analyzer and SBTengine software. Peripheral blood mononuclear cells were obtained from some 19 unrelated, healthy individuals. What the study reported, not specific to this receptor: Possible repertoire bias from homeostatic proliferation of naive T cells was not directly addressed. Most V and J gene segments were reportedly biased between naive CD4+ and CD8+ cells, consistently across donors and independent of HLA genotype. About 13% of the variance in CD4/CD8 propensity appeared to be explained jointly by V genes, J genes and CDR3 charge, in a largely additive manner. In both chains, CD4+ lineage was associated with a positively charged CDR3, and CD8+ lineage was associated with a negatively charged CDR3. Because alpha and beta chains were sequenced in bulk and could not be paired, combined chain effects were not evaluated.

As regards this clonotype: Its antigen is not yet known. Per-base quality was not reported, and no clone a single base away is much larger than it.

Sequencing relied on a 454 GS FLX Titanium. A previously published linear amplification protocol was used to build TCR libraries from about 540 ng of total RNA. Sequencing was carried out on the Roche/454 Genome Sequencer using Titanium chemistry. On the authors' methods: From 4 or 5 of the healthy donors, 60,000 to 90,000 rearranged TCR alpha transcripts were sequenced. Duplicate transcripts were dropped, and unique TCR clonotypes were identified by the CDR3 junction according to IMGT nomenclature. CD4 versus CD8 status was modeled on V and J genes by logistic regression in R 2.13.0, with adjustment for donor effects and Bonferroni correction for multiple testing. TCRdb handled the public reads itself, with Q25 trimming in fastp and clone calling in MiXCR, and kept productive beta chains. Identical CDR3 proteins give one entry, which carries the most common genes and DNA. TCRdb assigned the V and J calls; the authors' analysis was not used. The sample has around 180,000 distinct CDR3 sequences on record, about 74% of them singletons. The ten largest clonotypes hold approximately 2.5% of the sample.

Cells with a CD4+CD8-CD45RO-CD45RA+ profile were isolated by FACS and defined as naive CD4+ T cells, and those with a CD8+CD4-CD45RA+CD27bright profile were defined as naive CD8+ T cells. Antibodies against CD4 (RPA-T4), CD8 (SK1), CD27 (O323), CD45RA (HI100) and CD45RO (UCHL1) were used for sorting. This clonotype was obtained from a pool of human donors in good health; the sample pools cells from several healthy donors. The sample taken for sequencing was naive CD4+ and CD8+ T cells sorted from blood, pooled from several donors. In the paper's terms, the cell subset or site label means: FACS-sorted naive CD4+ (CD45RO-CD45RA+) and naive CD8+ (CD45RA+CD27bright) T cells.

The bases are TGTGCCATCAGTGACGTCAGGGGAGGCACAGATACGCAGTATTTT. Its protein reads: CAISDVRGGTDTQYF. The sequence links TRBV10-3 to TRBJ2-3; a tentative D call is TRBD1 (6 bases match). The germline V gene sets CDR1 to ENHRY and CDR2 to SYGVKD. From its cysteine to its phenylalanine, the CDR3 spans 15 amino acids. Only the CDR3 region is kept as DNA, spanning 45 bases read in frame from base 1. V drops 3 bases and J drops 1 base, leaving 11 bases in between.